The following is a T cell receptor (beta chain) sequence with its context. What it binds is not known. This sample also contains other DNA sequences that code for the same CDR3. The source of the sample is a study of shared clonotypes between healthy human individuals. Study-wide results and limits: Clonotype sharing among the donors was expected to vary with sequencing depth. In contrast to clonotypes shared by all four donors, non-shared clonotypes had lower generation probabilities.

For every subset, genomic DNA was evenly distributed across several immunoSEQ plates. TCRdb keeps only in-frame clones here, not all; method: immunoSEQ multiplex PCR. Among about 2.4 million clones, approximately 94% were seen once, and the ten largest hold about 0.34%. Sequencing input: naive CD4+ T cells from PBMCs. As to subset: CD45RA+ positively selected. This sequence was found in a young man in good health. Some clones in this sample may be carry-over from other donors' samples.

CDR3 in amino acids: CAISESGAYEQYF. CDR3 coding DNA: TGTGCCATCAGTGAGTCAGGAGCCTACGAGCAGTACTTC. The V gene is TRBV10-3, the J gene TRBJ2-7, with no clear D. The CDR3 sequence is 13 residues long. CDR1 is ENHRY and CDR2 is SYGVKD in the germline V gene. Trimming removed 0 bases at V and 2 bases at J, with 5 bases between.